This T cell receptor beta chain was found in a study of T cell responses to AZD1222 COVID-19 vaccine. Produced via immunoSEQ multiplex PCR; TCRdb's table is partial and in-frame only. The repertoire holds some 160,000 clones, with about nine tenths as singletons. V shed 6 bases, J shed 3 bases, and the junction held 11 bases outside the gene matches. The CDR3 is 15 amino acids. Germline V CDR1 and CDR2: MDHEN, SYDVKM. This clonotype was obtained from an adult in good health. The chain uses TRBV28 and TRBJ2-7, with 7 positions matching TRBD1. Material: peripheral blood, obtained on day 0 of AZD1222 vaccination. DNA of the CDR3: TGTGCCAGCAGCCTAACCGGGACAGCGAACTACGAGCAGTACTTC. Protein sequence: CASSLTGTANYEQYF. The full variable domain, in which reference TRBV28 and TRBJ2-7 provide the parts outside the CDR3, is DVKVTQSSRYLVKRTGEKVFLECVQDMDHENMFWYRQDPGLGLRLIYFSYDVKMKEKGDIPEGYSVSREKKERFSLILESASTNQTSMYLCASSLTGTANYEQYFGPGTRLTVT.